The clone carrying this T cell receptor beta chain was seen a handful of times. This sample was included in a study of T cells in Graves' hyperthyroidism and ophthalmopathy. The investigators amplified TCR beta CDR3 regions from RNA transcripts. First-round RT-PCR with HTBI primers amplified the TCR CDR3 region. TCRdb ran MiXCR on the multiplex PCR reads and lists one entry per CDR3 protein. The sample includes approximately 420,000 distinct CDR3 sequences, around 14% of them seen just once. The clonotype was recovered from a woman aged 25 to 39 with Graves' hyperthyroidism. Sequencing was carried out using blood.

CDR3 amino acids: CASKNRGLAYEQYF. CDR3 bases: TGCGCCAGCAAGAACAGGGGTCTAGCCTACGAGCAGTACTTC. The V gene is TRBV10-2, the J gene TRBJ2-7; 7 nucleotides agree with TRBD1. In germline, CDR1 is WSHSY, CDR2 SAAADI. CDR3 size: 14 residues. V gave up 7 bases and J gave up 2 bases; unmatched junction bases: 8.